This T cell receptor (beta chain) was documented in a study of tumor-infiltrating lymphocytes in primary liver carcinoma. TCR beta cDNA came from about 0.45 ug total RNA, primed with a constant-region primer. Three-round nested multiplex PCR performed with slightly modified ARM-PCR produced the TCR beta libraries. In the first two PCR rounds, TRBV1-TRBV30 forward primers were paired with a C-beta reverse primer, and each round lasted roughly 9 cycles. TCRdb reprocessed the multiplex PCR reads via MiXCR and lists one record per CDR3 protein. Here the sample spans 75,000 to 80,000 distinct CDR3 sequences, under 75% being singletons. CDR1 and CDR2 from the germline V gene are SQVTM and ANQGSEA. The CDR3 is 14 residues long. V lost 6 bases and J 0 bases, leaving 9 bases between the germline ends. The sample holds a few counts of this clonotype. Scientists recovered RNA and DNA together from around 20-30 mg of unsorted bulk tissue. Each participant had primary liver carcinoma, and surgical resection was the treatment. Donors were untreated and chronically infected with HBV.

Material for sequencing was tumor-adjacent normal liver tissue. The receptor comes from a man aged 35-49 years with primary liver carcinoma and hepatitis B virus infection. The rearrangement joins TRBV29-1 to TRBJ2-6; the D is unclear. Here the CDR3 reads CSVSVGSGANVLTF. The CDR3 DNA reads TGCAGCGTCTCAGTTGGCTCTGGGGCCAACGTCCTGACTTTC.